Shown below are 14 T cell receptor beta chains from a single sample sequenced in a study of cytomegalovirus exposure and HLA in healthy donors. With 60 Vbeta and 13 Jbeta primers, the PCR was carried out. This table comes from immunoSEQ multiplex PCR, and its TCRdb copy is limited to in-frame clones, with some not included. The sample has around 130,000 clones; approximately 76% are singletons. Sequenced material: PBMCs. All receptors come from a man aged 35-49 years in good health and CMV-seronegative.

This rearrangement joins TRBV4-1 to TRBJ2-4; 7 positions match TRBD2. Germline trimming cut 1 base from V and 0 bases from J; bases unmatched to any gene: 6. The CDR3 extends over 17 amino acids. Per the germline V gene, CDR1 is MGHRA and CDR2 is YSYEKL. The CDR3 region has the DNA TGCGCCAGCAGCCAAGCATCGGGGACTATAGCCAAAAACATTCAGTACTTC. Encoded protein: CASSQASGTIAKNIQYF.

This chain uses TRBV6-5 with TRBJ2-7; tentative D call: TRBD2 (6 bases). The CDR3 is made up of 16 amino acids. The V gene lost 2 bases and the J gene lost 1 base, with 15 bases spanning the gap. Germline V gene sequence: CDR1 MNHEY, CDR2 SVGAGI. CDR3 sequence (DNA): TGTGCCAGCAGTTACGGGCTGGAAGGACTATCCTACGAGCAGTACTTC. Its translation is CASSYGLEGLSYEQYF.

The chain has TRBV28 and TRBJ2-5; a possible D gene is TRBD2 (6 bases). The J call may be faulty, since TRBJ2-7 better matches the DNA end. This CDR3 spans 17 amino acids. The germline V gene encodes CDR1 MDHEN and CDR2 SYDVKM. As DNA, the CDR3 is TGTGCCAGCGGAGCCCTGGAGGGCCTCCACCTCGCCTACGAGCAGTACTTC. Encoded protein: CASGALEGLHLAYEQYF.

This clone was recorded a few times. V gene TRBV21-1 combines with J gene TRBJ1-2. TRBV21-1 is reported as a pseudogene. CDR3 length equals 17 residues. The CDR3 bases are TGTGCCAGCAGCAAAGTGGATGGTGGGAGCTCTAACTATGGCTACACCTTC. Its translation is CASSKVDGGSSNYGYTF.

The count of this clone is one. V gene TRBV5-8 combines with J gene TRBJ1-2; 8 nucleotides agree with TRBD1. The CDR3 spans 16 residues. The germline gives CDR1 SGHTS, CDR2 YDEGEE. V trimming: 0 bases; J trimming: 2 bases; junction bases outside the gene matches: 6. CDR3 protein: CASSLADRGPNYGYTF. Here the CDR3 DNA reads TGTGCCAGCAGCTTGGCCGACAGGGGACCCAACTATGGCTACACCTTC.

This clone was detected only once. This chain uses TRBV15 with TRBJ1-1; D is possibly TRBD1 (6 bases). The germline gives CDR1 LNHNV, CDR2 YYDKDF (reference sequence). Trimming left V 9 bases short and J 0 bases short, with 14 bases between. The CDR3 length is 14 residues. The CDR3 DNA follows: TGTGCCACAGACCGGGGGGGCGTGAACACTGAAGCTTTCTTT. Its translation is CATDRGGVNTEAFF.

The chain is built from TRBV6-6 and TRBJ1-6; 8 positions agree with TRBD1. Unmatched junction bases numbered 7, after V lost 5 bases and J lost 7 bases. The CDR3 runs 15 residues. CDR1 and CDR2 (germline): MNHNY, SVGAGI (reference sequence). This chain's CDR3 is CASSLDREENSPLHF. The CDR3 DNA sequence: TGTGCCAGCAGTCTGGACAGGGAGGAGAATTCACCCCTCCACTTT.

Of note for this clone: Other DNA sequences in this specimen translate into the identical CDR3. CDR3 loop: CASSIGGAEQYF. The CDR3 DNA reads as TGTGCCAGTAGTATTGGGGGGGCCGAGCAGTACTTC. The chain employs TRBV19 and TRBJ2-7, with D possibly being TRBD2 (7 bases). The ends were cut back, 3 bases at V and 6 bases at J, with 9 bases in the middle. The CDR3 has 12 residues. CDR1 LNHDA and CDR2 SQIVND come from the germline V gene (reference sequence). Looking up the rest from reference TRBV19 and TRBJ2-7 gives the full variable domain: DGGITQSPKYLFRKEGQNVTLSCEQNLNHDAMYWYRQDPGQGLRLIYYSQIVNDFQKGDIAEGYSVSREKKESFPLTVTSAQKNPTAFYLCASSIGGAEQYFGPGTRLTVT.

With regard to this clone: The junction departs from the called germline gene at one end, perhaps through a read error. The gene calls are TRBV7-9 and TRBJ1-1, with 7 nucleotides matching TRBD1. The germline V gene has CDR1 SEHNR and CDR2 FQNEAQ (reference sequence). The length of the CDR3 is 15 residues. DNA for the CDR3: TGTTCCAGCAGCTTAGTGGAGGGGGCGCCGACTGAAGCTTTCTTT. Amino acid sequence: CSSSLVEGAPTEAFF. Using reference TRBV7-9 and TRBJ1-1 for the parts outside the CDR3, the full variable domain is DTGVSQNPRHKITKRGQNVTFRCDPISEHNRLYWYRQTLGQGPEFLTYFQNEAQLEKSRLLSDRFSAERPKGSFSTLEIQRTEQGDSAMYLCSSSLVEGAPTEAFFGQGTRLTVV.

In the case of this clone: Other DNA sequences within the sample encode an identical CDR3. J is TRBJ1-1 and V is TRBV10-3, with D maybe TRBD1 (5 bases). The germline V gene encodes CDR1 ENHRY and CDR2 SYGVKD. The CDR3 has 19 amino acids. Trimming took off 3 bases at V and 0 bases at J, with 23 bases between the two ends. The DNA of the CDR3 is TGTGCCATCAGTGACTCGACCCGGGCGCCGGGGGTGATGAACACTGAAGCTTTCTTT. This sequence encodes CAISDSTRAPGVMNTEAFF.

The CDR3 sequence: CASSEPVISRDSYGYTF. CDR3 in DNA: TGTGCCAGCAGTGAACCCGTGATATCGCGCGACAGCTATGGCTACACCTTC. The rearrangement joins TRBV6-1 to TRBJ1-2; weak D call: TRBD1 (5 bases). V was clipped by 2 bases and J by 4 bases, with 20 bases between them. Germline CDR1 and CDR2: MNHNS and SASEGT. The CDR3 loop spans 17 amino acids.

The chain employs TRBV4-2 and TRBJ2-7, with 11 bases matching TRBD2. Germline V gene data show CDR1 as LGHNA and CDR2 as YNFKEQ. J lost 7 bases, V lost 6 bases, and 14 bases had no gene match. The CDR3 spans 16 residues. In nucleotides, the CDR3 is TGTGCCAGCAGACCTTCCGTCGGGACTAGCGGTGGGGAGCAGTACTTC. Protein sequence: CASRPSVGTSGGEQYF.

The chain has TRBV9 and TRBJ2-7; 14 bases are a match to TRBD2. Trimming cost V 4 bases and J 2 bases; bases outside gene matches: 2. Germline-derived CDR1 and CDR2 are SGDLS and YYNGEE. The CDR3 covers 15 residues. The CDR3 sequence is CASSSGLAGAYEQYF. CDR3 nucleotide sequence: TGTGCCAGCAGCTCGGGACTAGCGGGAGCCTACGAGCAGTACTTC.

The chain has TRBV28 and TRBJ1-2; D perhaps matches TRBD1 (6 bases). The length of the CDR3 is 15 residues. Trimming left V 5 bases short and J 3 bases short, with 16 bases between. Germline assignment: CDR1 MDHEN and CDR2 SYDVKM. DNA for the CDR3: TGTGCCAGCAGTCCAACGGACAGATCTGACTATGGCTACACCTTC. This encodes CASSPTDRSDYGYTF.